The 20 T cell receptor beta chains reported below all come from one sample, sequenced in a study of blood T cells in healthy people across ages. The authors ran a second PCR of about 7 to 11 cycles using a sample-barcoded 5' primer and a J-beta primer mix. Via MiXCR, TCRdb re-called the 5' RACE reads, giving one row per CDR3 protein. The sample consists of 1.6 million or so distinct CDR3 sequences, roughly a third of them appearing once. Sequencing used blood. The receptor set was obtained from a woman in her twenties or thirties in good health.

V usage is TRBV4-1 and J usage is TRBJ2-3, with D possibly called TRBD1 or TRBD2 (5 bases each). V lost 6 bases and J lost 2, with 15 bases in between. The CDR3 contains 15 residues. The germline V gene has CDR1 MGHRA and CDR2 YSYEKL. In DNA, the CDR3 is TGCGCCAGCAGACGGGACCCGGGCAACACAGATACGCAGTATTTT. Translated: CASRRDPGNTDTQYF.

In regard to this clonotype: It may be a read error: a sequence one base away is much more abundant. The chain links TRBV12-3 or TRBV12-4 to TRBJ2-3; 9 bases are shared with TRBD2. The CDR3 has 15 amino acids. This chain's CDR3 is CASMYGGGVTDAQYF. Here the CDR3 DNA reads TGTGCCAGCATGTACGGCGGGGGGGTAACAGATGCGCAGTATTTT.

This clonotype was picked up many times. The CDR3 loop is CASSVGQGYTDTQYF. The CDR3 DNA reads as TGTGCCAGCTCCGTCGGGCAGGGGTACACAGATACGCAGTATTTT. This rearrangement joins TRBV9 to TRBJ2-3; possible D gene TRBD1, 6 bases. Germline CDR1 reads SGDLS; CDR2 reads YYNGEE. This CDR3 region has 15 residues. V lost 7 bases and J 2 bases, leaving 17 bases between the germline ends.

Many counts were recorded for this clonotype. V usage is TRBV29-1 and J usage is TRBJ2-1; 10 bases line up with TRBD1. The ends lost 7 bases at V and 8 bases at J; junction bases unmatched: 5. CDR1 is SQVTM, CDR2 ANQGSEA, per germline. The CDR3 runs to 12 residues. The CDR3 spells CSGGTGEYEQFF. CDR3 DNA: TGCAGCGGGGGGACAGGGGAATATGAGCAGTTCTTC.

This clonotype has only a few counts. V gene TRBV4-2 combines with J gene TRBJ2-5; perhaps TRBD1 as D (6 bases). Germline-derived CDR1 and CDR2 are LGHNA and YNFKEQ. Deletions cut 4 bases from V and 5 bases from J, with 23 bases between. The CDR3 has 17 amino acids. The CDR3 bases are TGTGCCAGCAGCCTAGGATCCGACAGGCTTCCCATGGAGACCCAGTACTTC. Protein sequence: CASSLGSDRLPMETQYF.

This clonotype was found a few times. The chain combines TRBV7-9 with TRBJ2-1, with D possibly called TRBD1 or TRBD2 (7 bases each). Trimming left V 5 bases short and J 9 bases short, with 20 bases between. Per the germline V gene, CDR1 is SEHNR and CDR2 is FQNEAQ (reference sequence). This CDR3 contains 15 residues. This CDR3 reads CASSILGGTVSEQFF. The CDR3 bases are TGTGCCAGCAGCATCTTGGGGGGGACAGTGAGTGAGCAGTTCTTC.

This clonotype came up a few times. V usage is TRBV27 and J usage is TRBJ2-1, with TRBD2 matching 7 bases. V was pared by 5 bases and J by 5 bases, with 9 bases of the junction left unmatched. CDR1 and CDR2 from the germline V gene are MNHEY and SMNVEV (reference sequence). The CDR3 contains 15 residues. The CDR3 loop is CASSPTSRLNNEQFF. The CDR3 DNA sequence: TGTGCCAGCAGTCCGACTAGCCGACTAAACAATGAGCAGTTCTTC.

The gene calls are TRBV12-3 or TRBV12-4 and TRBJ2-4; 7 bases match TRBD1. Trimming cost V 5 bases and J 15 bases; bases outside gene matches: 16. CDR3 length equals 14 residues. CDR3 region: CASSPRQGSYERYF. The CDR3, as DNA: TGTGCCAGCAGTCCCCGACAGGGTTCCTACGAGCGGTACTTC.

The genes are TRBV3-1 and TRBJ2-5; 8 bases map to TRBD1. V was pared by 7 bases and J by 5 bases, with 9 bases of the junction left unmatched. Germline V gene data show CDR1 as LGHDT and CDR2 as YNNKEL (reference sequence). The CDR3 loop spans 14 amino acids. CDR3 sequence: CASTKGQVGETQYF. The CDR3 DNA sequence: TGTGCCAGCACCAAGGGACAGGTAGGGGAGACCCAGTACTTC.

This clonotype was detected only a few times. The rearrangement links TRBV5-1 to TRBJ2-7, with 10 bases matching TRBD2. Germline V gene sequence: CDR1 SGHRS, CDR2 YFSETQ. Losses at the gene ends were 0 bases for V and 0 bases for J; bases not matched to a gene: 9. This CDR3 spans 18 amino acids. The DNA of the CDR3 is TGCGCCAGCAGCTTGGTCGGTAGCGGGAGGATCGACTCCTACGAGCAGTACTTC. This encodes CASSLVGSGRIDSYEQYF.

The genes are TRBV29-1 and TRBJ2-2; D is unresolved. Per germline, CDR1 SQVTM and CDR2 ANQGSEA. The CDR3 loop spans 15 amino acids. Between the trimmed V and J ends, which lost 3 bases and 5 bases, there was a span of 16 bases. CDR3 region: CSVDQKGTGTGELFF. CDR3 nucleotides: TGCAGCGTTGATCAAAAGGGCACCGGGACCGGGGAGCTGTTTTTT.

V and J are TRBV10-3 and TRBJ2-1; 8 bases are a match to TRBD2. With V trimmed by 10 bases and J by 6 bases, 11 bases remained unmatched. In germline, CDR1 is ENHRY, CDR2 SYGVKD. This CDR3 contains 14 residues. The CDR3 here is CATKLAAIGNEQFF. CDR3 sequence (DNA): TGTGCCACGAAACTAGCGGCCATCGGCAATGAGCAGTTCTTC.

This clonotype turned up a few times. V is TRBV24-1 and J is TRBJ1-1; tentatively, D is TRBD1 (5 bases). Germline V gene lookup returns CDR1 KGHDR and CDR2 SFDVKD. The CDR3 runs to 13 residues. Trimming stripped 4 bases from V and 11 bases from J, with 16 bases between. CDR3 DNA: TGTGCCACCAGTGAGTCGTCGGGGACTACGGCTTTCTTT. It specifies CATSESSGTTAFF.

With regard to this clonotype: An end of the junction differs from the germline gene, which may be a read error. CDR3 sequence: CASSPRDSEGDEQFF. CDR3 sequence (DNA): TGTGCCAGCTCCCCACGGGATTCCGAAGGGGATGAGCAGTTCTTC. This rearrangement joins TRBV18 to TRBJ2-1, with D perhaps given as TRBD1 or TRBD2 (5 bases each). The CDR3 extends over 15 amino acids. Germline CDR1 is KGHSH and CDR2 is LQKENI.

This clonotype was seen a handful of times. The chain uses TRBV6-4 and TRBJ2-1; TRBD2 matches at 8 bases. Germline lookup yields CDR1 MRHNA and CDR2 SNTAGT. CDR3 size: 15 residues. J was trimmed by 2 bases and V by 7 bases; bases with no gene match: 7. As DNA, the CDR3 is TGTGCCAGCAACGCCACTAGCGGCGCCTACAATGAGCAGTTCTTC. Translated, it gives CASNATSGAYNEQFF.

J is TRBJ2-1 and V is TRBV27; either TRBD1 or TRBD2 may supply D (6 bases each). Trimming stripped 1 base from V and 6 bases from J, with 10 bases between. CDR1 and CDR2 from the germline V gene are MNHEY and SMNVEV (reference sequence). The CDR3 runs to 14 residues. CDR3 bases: TGTGCCAGCAGTTTATTTGGGGGGCCCAATGAGCAGTTCTTC. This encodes CASSLFGGPNEQFF.

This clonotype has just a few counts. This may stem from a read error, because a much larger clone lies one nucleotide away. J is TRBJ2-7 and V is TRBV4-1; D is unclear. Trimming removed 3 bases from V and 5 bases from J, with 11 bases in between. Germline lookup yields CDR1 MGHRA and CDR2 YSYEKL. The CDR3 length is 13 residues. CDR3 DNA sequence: TGCGCCAGCAGCCAGGCAGTTCGGGACGAGCAGTACTTC. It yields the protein CASSQAVRDEQYF.

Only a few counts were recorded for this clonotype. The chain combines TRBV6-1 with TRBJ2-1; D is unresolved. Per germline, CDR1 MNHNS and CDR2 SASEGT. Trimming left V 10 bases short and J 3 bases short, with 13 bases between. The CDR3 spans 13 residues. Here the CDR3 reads CAIGLGSYNEQFF. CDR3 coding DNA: TGTGCCATCGGTTTGGGAAGCTACAATGAGCAGTTCTTC.

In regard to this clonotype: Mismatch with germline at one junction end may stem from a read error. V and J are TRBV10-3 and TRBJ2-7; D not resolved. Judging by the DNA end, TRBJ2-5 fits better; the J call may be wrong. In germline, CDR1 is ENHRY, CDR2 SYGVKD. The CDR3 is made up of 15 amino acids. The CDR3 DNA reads TGTGCCATCAGTGAGCCAGGACGGACCCAAGGGACCCAGTACTTC. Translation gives CAISEPGRTQGTQYF.

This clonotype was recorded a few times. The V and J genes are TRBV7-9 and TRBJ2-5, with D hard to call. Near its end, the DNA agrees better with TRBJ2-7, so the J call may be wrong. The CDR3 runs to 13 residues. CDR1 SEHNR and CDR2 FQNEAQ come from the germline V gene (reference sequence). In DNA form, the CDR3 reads TGTGCCAGCAGCTTAGCGGTGACCGGCGAGCAGTACTTC. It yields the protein CASSLAVTGEQYF.